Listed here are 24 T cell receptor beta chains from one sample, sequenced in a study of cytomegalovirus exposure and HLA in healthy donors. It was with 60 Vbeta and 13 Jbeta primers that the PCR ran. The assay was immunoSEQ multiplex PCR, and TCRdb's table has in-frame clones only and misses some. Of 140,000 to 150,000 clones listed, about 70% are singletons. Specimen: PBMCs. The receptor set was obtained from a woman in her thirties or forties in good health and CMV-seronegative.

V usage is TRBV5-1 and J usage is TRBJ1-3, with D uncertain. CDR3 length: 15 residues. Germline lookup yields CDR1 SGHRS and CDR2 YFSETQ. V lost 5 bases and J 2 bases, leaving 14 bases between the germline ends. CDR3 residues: CASRAPGSAGNTIYF. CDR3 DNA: TGCGCCAGCAGGGCCCCGGGAAGCGCTGGAAACACCATATATTTT.

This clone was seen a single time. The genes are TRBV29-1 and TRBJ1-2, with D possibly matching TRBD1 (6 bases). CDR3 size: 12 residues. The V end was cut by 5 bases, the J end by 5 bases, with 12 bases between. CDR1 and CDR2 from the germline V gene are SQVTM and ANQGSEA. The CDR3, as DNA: TGCAGCGTTTATGGACAGAGATATGGCTACACCTTC. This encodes CSVYGQRYGYTF.

The DNA of the CDR3 is TGTGCCAGCAGGCCGGGACTAGCGCAAGAGACCCAGTACTTC. Its protein product is CASRPGLAQETQYF. This chain links TRBV9 with TRBJ2-5; 10 bases are shared with TRBD2. The germline V gene has CDR1 SGDLS and CDR2 YYNGEE. V lost 5 bases, J lost 2 bases, and 3 bases stayed unmatched. The CDR3 loop spans 14 amino acids. Supplemented by reference TRBV9 and TRBJ2-5, the full variable domain reads DSGVTQTPKHLITATGQRVTLRCSPRSGDLSVYWYQQSLDQGLQFLIQYYNGEERAKGNILERFSAQQFPDLHSELNLSSLELGDSALYFCASRPGLAQETQYFGPGTRLLVL.

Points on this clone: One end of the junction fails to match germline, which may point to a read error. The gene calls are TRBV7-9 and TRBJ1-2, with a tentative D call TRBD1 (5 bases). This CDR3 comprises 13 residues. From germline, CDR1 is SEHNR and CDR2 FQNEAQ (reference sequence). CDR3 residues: CSSPQAGGNGYTF. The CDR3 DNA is TGTTCCAGCCCGCAAGCGGGGGGAAACGGCTACACCTTC. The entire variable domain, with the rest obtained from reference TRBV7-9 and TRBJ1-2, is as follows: DTGVSQNPRHKITKRGQNVTFRCDPISEHNRLYWYRQTLGQGPEFLTYFQNEAQLEKSRLLSDRFSAERPKGSFSTLEIQRTEQGDSAMYLCSSPQAGGNGYTFGSGTRLTVV.

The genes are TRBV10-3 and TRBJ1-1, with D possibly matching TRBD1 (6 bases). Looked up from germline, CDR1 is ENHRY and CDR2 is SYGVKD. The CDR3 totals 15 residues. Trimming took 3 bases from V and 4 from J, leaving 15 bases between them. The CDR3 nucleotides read TGTGCCATCAGTGAAGCCCAGGGGTATGGCACTGAAGCTTTCTTT. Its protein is CAISEAQGYGTEAFF.

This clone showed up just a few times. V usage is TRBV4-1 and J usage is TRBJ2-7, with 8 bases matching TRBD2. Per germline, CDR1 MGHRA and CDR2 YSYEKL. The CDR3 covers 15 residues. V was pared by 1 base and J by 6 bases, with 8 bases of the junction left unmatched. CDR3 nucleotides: TGCGCCAGCAGCCAAGCAGCGGGAGTTCCCCTCGAGCAGTACTTC. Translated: CASSQAAGVPLEQYF.

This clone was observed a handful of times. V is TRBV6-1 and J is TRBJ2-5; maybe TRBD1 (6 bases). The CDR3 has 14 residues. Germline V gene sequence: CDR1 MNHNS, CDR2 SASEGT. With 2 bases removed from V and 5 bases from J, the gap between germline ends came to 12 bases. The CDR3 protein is CASSESTGRETQYF. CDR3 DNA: TGTGCCAGCAGTGAATCTACAGGGCGGGAGACCCAGTACTTC.

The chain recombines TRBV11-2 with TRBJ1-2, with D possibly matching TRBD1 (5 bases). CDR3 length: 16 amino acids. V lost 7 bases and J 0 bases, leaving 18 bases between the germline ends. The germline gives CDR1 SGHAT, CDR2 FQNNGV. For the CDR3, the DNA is TGTGCCAGCACCGTTTTGGGGAGGGACTCTAACTATGGCTACACCTTC. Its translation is CASTVLGRDSNYGYTF.

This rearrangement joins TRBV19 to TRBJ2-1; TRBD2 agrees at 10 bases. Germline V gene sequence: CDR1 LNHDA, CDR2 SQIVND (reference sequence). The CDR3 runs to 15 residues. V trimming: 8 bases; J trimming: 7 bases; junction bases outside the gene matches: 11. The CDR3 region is CASRPGLAAPNEQFF. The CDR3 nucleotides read TGTGCCAGTCGCCCCGGACTAGCGGCGCCAAATGAGCAGTTCTTC.

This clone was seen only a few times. CDR3 in DNA: TGCGCCAGCAGCCGAACGGGGGAAAATCAGCCCCAGCATTTT. Translation gives CASSRTGENQPQHF. The genes are TRBV4-1 and TRBJ1-5; D possibly corresponds to TRBD1 (5 bases). V was trimmed by 4 bases and J by 4 bases, leaving 11 bases between them. The germline V gene has CDR1 MGHRA and CDR2 YSYEKL. The CDR3 spans 14 residues.

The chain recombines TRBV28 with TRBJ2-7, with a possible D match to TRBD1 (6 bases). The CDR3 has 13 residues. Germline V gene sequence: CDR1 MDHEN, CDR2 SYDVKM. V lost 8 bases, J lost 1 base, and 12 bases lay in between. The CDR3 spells CASHTGRSYEQYF. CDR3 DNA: TGTGCCAGCCACACAGGGCGGTCCTACGAGCAGTACTTC.

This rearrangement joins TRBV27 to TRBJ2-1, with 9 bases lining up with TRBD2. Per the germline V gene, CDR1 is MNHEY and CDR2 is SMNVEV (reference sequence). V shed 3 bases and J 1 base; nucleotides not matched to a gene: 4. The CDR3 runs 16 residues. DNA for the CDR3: TGTGCCAGCAGTTTGGCTAGCGGGGCTTCCTACAATGAGCAGTTCTTC. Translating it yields CASSLASGASYNEQFF.

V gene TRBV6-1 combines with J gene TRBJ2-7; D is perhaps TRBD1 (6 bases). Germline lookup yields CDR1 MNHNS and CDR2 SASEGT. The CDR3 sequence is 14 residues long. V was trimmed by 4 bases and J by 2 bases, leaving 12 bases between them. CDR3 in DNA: TGTGCCAGCAGTGGACGGACAGAGCCCTACGAGCAGTACTTC. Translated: CASSGRTEPYEQYF.

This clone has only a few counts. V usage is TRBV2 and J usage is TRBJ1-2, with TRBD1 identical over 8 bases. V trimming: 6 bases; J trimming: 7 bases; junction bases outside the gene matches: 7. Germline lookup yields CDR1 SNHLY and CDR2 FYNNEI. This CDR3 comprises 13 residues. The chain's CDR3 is CASRTGDEGGYTF. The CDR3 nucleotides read TGTGCCAGCAGGACAGGGGATGAAGGTGGCTACACCTTC.

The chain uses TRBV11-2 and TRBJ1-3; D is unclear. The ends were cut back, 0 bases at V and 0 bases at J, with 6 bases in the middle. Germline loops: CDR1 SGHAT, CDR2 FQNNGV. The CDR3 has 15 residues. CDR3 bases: TGTGCCAGCAGCTTAGATCCCGGCTCTGGAAACACCATATATTTT. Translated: CASSLDPGSGNTIYF.

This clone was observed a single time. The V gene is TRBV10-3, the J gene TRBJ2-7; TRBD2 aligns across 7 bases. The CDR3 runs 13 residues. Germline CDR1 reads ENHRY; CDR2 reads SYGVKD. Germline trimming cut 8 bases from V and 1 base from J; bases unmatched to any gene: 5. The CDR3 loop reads CAISPRESYEQYF. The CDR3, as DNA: TGTGCCATCTCACCGCGGGAGTCCTACGAGCAGTACTTC.

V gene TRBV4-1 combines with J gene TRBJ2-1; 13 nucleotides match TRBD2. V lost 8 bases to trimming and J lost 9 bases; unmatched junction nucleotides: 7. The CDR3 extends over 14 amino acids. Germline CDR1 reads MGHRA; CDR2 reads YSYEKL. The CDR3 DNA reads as TGCGCCAGCTCTGGACTAGCGGGAGCCCCTGAGCAGTTCTTC. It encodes CASSGLAGAPEQFF.

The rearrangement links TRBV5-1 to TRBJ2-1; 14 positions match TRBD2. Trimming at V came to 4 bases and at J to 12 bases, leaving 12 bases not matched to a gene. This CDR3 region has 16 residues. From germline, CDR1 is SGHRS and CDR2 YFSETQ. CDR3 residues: CASSPWGLAGAPLQFF. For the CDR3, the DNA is TGCGCCAGCAGCCCCTGGGGACTAGCGGGGGCCCCGTTGCAGTTCTTC.

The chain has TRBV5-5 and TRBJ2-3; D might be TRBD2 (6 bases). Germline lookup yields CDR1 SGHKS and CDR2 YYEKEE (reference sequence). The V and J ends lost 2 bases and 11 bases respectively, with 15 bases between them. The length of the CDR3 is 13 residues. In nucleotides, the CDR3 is TGTGCCAGCAGCTTAGGGACCGGGGGTAGGCAGTATTTT. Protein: CASSLGTGGRQYF.

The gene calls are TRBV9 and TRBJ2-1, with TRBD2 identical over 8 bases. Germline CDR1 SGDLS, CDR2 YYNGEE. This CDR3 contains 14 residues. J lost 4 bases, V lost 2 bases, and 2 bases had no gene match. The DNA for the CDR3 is TGTGCCAGCAGCGTTGCTAGCGGGTACAATGAGCAGTTCTTC. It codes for CASSVASGYNEQFF.

The CDR3 here is CASSMDRGSSGNTIYF. DNA of the CDR3: TGTGCCAGCAGCATGGACAGGGGGAGCTCTGGAAACACCATATATTTT. This chain connects TRBV27 to TRBJ1-3, with 10 bases aligning to TRBD1. The CDR3 is made up of 16 amino acids. CDR1 and CDR2 from the germline V gene are MNHEY and SMNVEV (reference sequence). The J segment lost 0 bases and the V segment lost 6 bases, leaving 5 bases of the junction unmatched.

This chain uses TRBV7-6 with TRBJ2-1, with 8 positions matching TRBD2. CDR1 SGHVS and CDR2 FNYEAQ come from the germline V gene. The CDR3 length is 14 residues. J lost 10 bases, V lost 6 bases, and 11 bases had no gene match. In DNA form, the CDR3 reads TGTGCCAGCAGGAGATTCGGGGGGGCATGGGAGCAGTTCTTC. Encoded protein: CASRRFGGAWEQFF.

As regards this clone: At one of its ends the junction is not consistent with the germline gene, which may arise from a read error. DNA for the CDR3: TGTGCCACCCAGCCTTTAGGTAGGGGAACACTCTTC. It translates to CATQPLGRGTLF. The chain couples TRBV28 to TRBJ2-1; TRBD1 might be the D (5 bases). Per the germline V gene, CDR1 is MDHEN and CDR2 is SYDVKM. The CDR3 has 12 residues.

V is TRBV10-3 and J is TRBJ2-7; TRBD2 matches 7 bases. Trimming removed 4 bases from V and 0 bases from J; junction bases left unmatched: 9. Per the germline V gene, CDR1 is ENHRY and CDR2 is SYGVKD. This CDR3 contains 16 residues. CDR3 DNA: TGTGCCATCAGTGCTCGATCTAGCGGTGGCTCCTACGAGCAGTACTTC. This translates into CAISARSSGGSYEQYF.